The 11 T cell receptor beta chains presented below share a single source sample, sequenced in a study of T cells in Graves' hyperthyroidism and ophthalmopathy. Amplification targeted TCR beta CDR3 regions from RNA transcripts. A first-round RT-PCR of the TCR CDR3 used the HTBI primer set. TCRdb reanalysed the multiplex PCR reads using MiXCR and keeps one entry per CDR3 protein. Among about 600,000 distinct CDR3 sequences listed, 16% were seen once. The sequenced sample consisted of blood. The receptors originated from a woman aged 40 to 50 with Graves' ophthalmopathy.

This clonotype was found many times. The chain joins TRBV6-1 to TRBJ1-1, with unresolved D. Per the germline V gene, CDR1 is MNHNS and CDR2 is SASEGT. The CDR3 has 16 amino acids. Trimming removed 1 base from V and 0 bases from J, with 12 bases in between. For the CDR3, the DNA is TGTGCCAGCAGTGAAGTGCCAGGAACAATGAACACTGAAGCTTTCTTT. Translating gives CASSEVPGTMNTEAFF.

Many counts were recorded for this clonotype. V gene TRBV5-1 combines with J gene TRBJ2-1; D possibly corresponds to TRBD2 (5 bases). The CDR3 extends over 14 amino acids. Between the trimmed V and J ends, which lost 1 base and 8 bases, there was a span of 13 bases. Per the germline V gene, CDR1 is SGHRS and CDR2 is YFSETQ. This CDR3 reads CASSLMVAWDEQFF. CDR3 nucleotide sequence: TGCGCCAGCAGCTTGATGGTAGCGTGGGATGAGCAGTTCTTC.

The chain joins TRBV15 to TRBJ1-1, with D unclear. The CDR3 sequence is 14 residues long. The ends were cut back, 1 base at V and 4 bases at J, with 10 bases in the middle. Germline V CDR1 and CDR2: LNHNV, YYDKDF (reference sequence). The CDR3 DNA follows: TGTGCCACCAGCAGAGCCGTGGCGCCCACTGAAGCTTTCTTT. It translates to CATSRAVAPTEAFF.

Of note for this clonotype: Possible read error: a much larger clone is one base away. The chain joins TRBV7-6 to TRBJ2-5; 7 bases are a match to TRBD2. Germline CDR1 and CDR2: SGHVS and FNYEAQ. The CDR3 covers 14 residues. V lost 4 bases to trimming and J lost 11 bases; unmatched junction nucleotides: 13. CDR3 bases: TGTGCCAGCAGCTCGGGAGGTGGGCCCTACTCTCAGTACTTC. As protein: CASSSGGGPYSQYF.

The chain recombines TRBV5-8 with TRBJ1-4, with D hard to call. The V end lost 0 bases, the J end lost 6 bases, and 6 bases lay between the germline ends. Germline CDR1 SGHTS, CDR2 YDEGEE. The CDR3 consists of 13 residues. The CDR3 DNA reads TGTGCCAGCAGCTTGGGTCGGCATGAAAAACTGTTTTTT. This gives the protein CASSLGRHEKLFF.

This clonotype was counted at least ten times. The rearrangement uses TRBV20-1 and TRBJ1-1; TRBD1 matches at 9 bases. Germline CDR1 reads DFQATT; CDR2 reads SNEGSKA (reference sequence). Trimming removed 6 bases from V and 12 bases from J; junction bases left unmatched: 11. This CDR3 has 12 amino acids. CDR3 coding DNA: TGCAGTGCCAGCTACCCACAGGGGGCAACTTTCTTT. Protein: CSASYPQGATFF.

CDR3 loop: CASSFDVYNEQFF. CDR3 in DNA: TGTGCCAGCAGTTTCGACGTCTACAATGAGCAGTTCTTC. The rearrangement joins TRBV27 to TRBJ2-1, with D unclear. Germline V gene lookup returns CDR1 MNHEY and CDR2 SMNVEV (reference sequence). V was shortened by 3 bases and J by 3 bases, with 6 bases between the two germline ends. The CDR3 spans 13 residues.

Remarks on this clonotype: Mismatch with germline at one junction end may stem from a read error. The chain links TRBV19 to TRBJ2-6, with D possibly TRBD1 on 5 matching bases. Germline CDR1 and CDR2: LNHDA and SQIVND (reference sequence). CDR3 length equals 12 residues. In nucleotides, the CDR3 is TGTGCCAGTAGGTTTGGGGCCAACGTCCTGACTTTT. Translated, it gives CASRFGANVLTF.

The table lists this clonotype with a few counts. The junction departs from germline at one end; a sequencing error may be responsible. This chain links TRBV10-3 with TRBJ2-3; 15 nucleotides agree with TRBD2. Per germline, CDR1 ENHRY and CDR2 SYGVKD. This CDR3 region has 15 residues. The CDR3 bases are TGTGCCATCCGTGAAGGACTAGCGGGAGGGCCGATGCAGTATTTT. This translates into CAIREGLAGGPMQYF.

This clonotype was counted many times. The rearrangement links TRBV6-2 or TRBV6-3 to TRBJ1-2; D unclear. V gave up 7 bases and J gave up 8 bases, with 11 bases separating them. The CDR3 has 11 residues. Germline lookup yields CDR1 MNHEY and CDR2 SVGEGT. In nucleotides, the CDR3 is TGTGCCAGCACCACCCTGGGCGGCTACACCTTC. Translated: CASTTLGGYTF.

For the CDR3, the DNA is TGCAGCGTTGAGAGGCACAGGGATACGCAGTATTTT. It yields the protein CSVERHRDTQYF. This chain uses TRBV29-1 with TRBJ2-3; possibly TRBD1 for D (5 bases). The CDR3 length is 12 residues. V was trimmed by 3 bases and J by 6 bases, leaving 10 bases between them. Germline V CDR1 and CDR2: SQVTM, ANQGSEA.